The 14 T cell receptor beta chains in this list originate from one sample, sequenced in a study of control samples from healthy donors and cancer patients. Using immunoSEQ multiplex PCR, the repertoire was profiled, and TCRdb retains in-frame clones only, with some absent. The table includes 100,000 to 150,000 clones, more than 75% detected once. The material sequenced was blood. Source of these receptors: a man aged 30 to 45 in good health.

This chain connects TRBV2 to TRBJ1-6, with D unresolved. V was cut by 1 base and J by 9 bases, with 10 bases left in between. Per germline, CDR1 SNHLY and CDR2 FYNNEI. The length of the CDR3 is 14 residues. In DNA, the CDR3 is TGTGCCAGCAGTGAAGGACAAGAGACTTCACCCCTCCACTTT. The encoded protein is CASSEGQETSPLHF. Looking up the rest from reference TRBV2 and TRBJ1-6 gives the full variable domain: EPEVTQTPSHQVTQMGQEVILRCVPISNHLYFYWYRQILGQKVEFLVSFYNNEISEKSEIFDDQFSVERPDGSNFTLKIRSTKLEDSAMYFCASSEGQETSPLHFGNGTRLTVT.

The genes are TRBV9 and TRBJ1-2; D uncertain. Germline assignment: CDR1 SGDLS and CDR2 YYNGEE. This CDR3 comprises 16 residues. Trimming cost V 0 bases and J 6 bases, with 18 bases left between them. CDR3 protein: CASSVAVGESENGYTF. CDR3 DNA sequence: TGTGCCAGCAGCGTAGCAGTAGGAGAGTCGGAGAATGGCTACACCTTC.

For the CDR3, the DNA is TGTGCCAGCAGCTTAGAAACAATCACTGAAGCTTTCTTT. It specifies CASSLETITEAFF. The V and J genes are TRBV11-2 and TRBJ1-1, with D unclear. Trimming took 0 bases from V and 4 from J, leaving 6 bases between them. There are 13 residues in the CDR3. Germline loops: CDR1 SGHAT, CDR2 FQNNGV.

V is TRBV24-1 and J is TRBJ1-2; D uncertain. The germline V gene has CDR1 KGHDR and CDR2 SFDVKD. The V end was cut by 7 bases, the J end by 6 bases, with 8 bases between. This CDR3 comprises 11 residues. CDR3 DNA sequence: TGTGCCACCAGGGGGATCGATGGCTACACCTTC. This sequence encodes CATRGIDGYTF.

This chain connects TRBV4-2 to TRBJ2-2; TRBD2 aligns across 8 bases. The CDR3 sequence is 16 residues long. The germline gives CDR1 LGHNA, CDR2 YNFKEQ. V lost 0 bases to trimming and J lost 1 base; unmatched junction nucleotides: 1. CDR3 protein: CASSQDLAGNTGELFF. The CDR3 nucleotides are TGTGCCAGCAGCCAAGATCTAGCGGGGAACACCGGGGAGCTGTTTTTT.

The rearrangement uses TRBV11-2 and TRBJ2-1, with D tentatively TRBD2 (6 bases). Germline CDR1 reads SGHAT; CDR2 reads FQNNGV. CDR3 size: 13 residues. Trimming stripped 7 bases from V and 7 bases from J, with 14 bases between. CDR3 protein: CASISTRGNEQFF. The CDR3, as DNA: TGTGCCAGCATCTCAACCCGGGGGAATGAGCAGTTCTTC. The variable domain in full, with the rest retrieved from reference TRBV11-2 and TRBJ2-1, is EAGVAQSPRYKIIEKRQSVAFWCNPISGHATLYWYQQILGQGPKLLIQFQNNGVVDDSQLPKDRFSAERLKGVDSTLKIQPAKLEDSAVYLCASISTRGNEQFFGPGTRLTVL.

The chain recombines TRBV30 with TRBJ1-1; 8 nucleotides match TRBD1. Germline-derived CDR1 and CDR2 are GTSNPN and SVGIG (reference sequence). V was pared by 6 bases and J by 4 bases, with 1 base of the junction left unmatched. The CDR3 extends over 11 amino acids. In DNA, the CDR3 is TGTGCCTGCCAGGGGGCCACTGAAGCTTTCTTT. Its translation: CACQGATEAFF.

The chain employs TRBV14 and TRBJ2-1; D is possibly TRBD1 (8 bases). There are 16 residues in the CDR3. V gave up 4 bases and J gave up 10 bases, with 23 bases separating them. CDR1 SGHDN and CDR2 FVKESK come from the germline V gene. CDR3 in amino acids: CASSLNRGRVNEEQFF. The CDR3, as DNA: TGTGCCAGCAGCCTGAACAGGGGGAGGGTTAATGAAGAGCAGTTCTTC. Using reference TRBV14 and TRBJ2-1 for the parts outside the CDR3, the full variable domain is EAGVTQFPSHSVIEKGQTVTLRCDPISGHDNLYWYRRVMGKEIKFLLHFVKESKQDESGMPNNRFLAERTGGTYSTLKVQPAELEDSGVYFCASSLNRGRVNEEQFFGPGTRLTVL.

This chain connects TRBV7-8 to TRBJ1-5, with D unclear. Between the trimmed V and J ends, which lost 3 bases and 6 bases, there was a span of 21 bases. The germline V gene has CDR1 SGHVS and CDR2 FQNEAQ. The CDR3 has 17 residues. CDR3 sequence (DNA): TGTGCCAGCAGCTTTCCCCCCTTGAGCCCCTCGGGTCAGCCCCAGCATTTT. The encoded protein is CASSFPPLSPSGQPQHF.

This chain joins TRBV12-5 and TRBJ1-6; TRBD1 agrees at 7 bases. The CDR3 sequence is 15 residues long. After removal of 0 bases from V and 5 bases from J, the junction contained 1 base not matched to a gene. Germline CDR1 LGHNT, CDR2 FRNRAP. CDR3 nucleotide sequence: TGTGCTAGTGGTTTGGTACAGGGGCATAATTCACCCCTCCACTTT. Protein product: CASGLVQGHNSPLHF.

The chain uses TRBV28 and TRBJ2-5; D not certain. CDR3 length: 15 residues. Germline V gene data show CDR1 as MDHEN and CDR2 as SYDVKM. V gave up 2 bases and J gave up 2 bases, with 12 bases separating them. The CDR3 DNA reads TGTGCCAGCAGTTTACCGGGCAATCCTCAAGAGACCCAGTACTTC. It encodes CASSLPGNPQETQYF.

CDR3: CASSIMGVTGELFF. CDR3 DNA sequence: TGTGCCAGTAGTATAATGGGGGTCACCGGGGAGCTGTTTTTT. V gene TRBV19 combines with J gene TRBJ2-2; D may be TRBD1 or TRBD2 (5 bases each). Between the trimmed V and J ends, which lost 2 bases and 4 bases, there was a span of 8 bases. Germline values: CDR1 LNHDA, CDR2 SQIVND (reference sequence). The CDR3 runs to 14 residues.

The chain employs TRBV29-1 and TRBJ1-1; D may be TRBD1 (5 bases). In germline, CDR1 is SQVTM, CDR2 ANQGSEA. Trimming cost V 7 bases and J 0 bases, with 18 bases left between them. The CDR3 contains 15 residues. The CDR3 sequence is CSGRDGPSLNTEAFF. In nucleotides, the CDR3 is TGCAGCGGCCGGGACGGCCCATCTTTGAACACTGAAGCTTTCTTT. Drawing the rest from reference TRBV29-1 and TRBJ1-1, the complete variable domain is SAVISQKPSRDICQRGTSLTIQCQVDSQVTMMFWYRQQPGQSLTLIATANQGSEATYESGFVIDKFPISRPNLTFSTLTVSNMSPEDSSIYLCSGRDGPSLNTEAFFGQGTRLTVV.

A single count supports this clone. The rearrangement links TRBV6-5 to TRBJ2-7, with D tentatively TRBD1 or TRBD2 (5 bases each). The V gene's germline CDR1 is MNHEY and CDR2 SVGAGI. This CDR3 has 14 residues. V lost 2 bases to trimming and J lost 3 bases, with 11 bases between them. The CDR3 DNA sequence: TGTGCCAGCAGTTACCGGGACGGAGTCTACGAGCAGTACTTC. It yields the protein CASSYRDGVYEQYF.